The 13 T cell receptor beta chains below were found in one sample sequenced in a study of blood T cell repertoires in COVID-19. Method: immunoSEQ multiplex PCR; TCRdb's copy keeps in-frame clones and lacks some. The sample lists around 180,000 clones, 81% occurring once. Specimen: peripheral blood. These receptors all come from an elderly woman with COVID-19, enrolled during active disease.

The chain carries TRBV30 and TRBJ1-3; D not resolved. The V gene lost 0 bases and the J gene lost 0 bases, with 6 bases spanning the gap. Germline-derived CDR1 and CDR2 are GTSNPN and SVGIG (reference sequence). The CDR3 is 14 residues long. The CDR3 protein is CAWSVRNSGNTIYF. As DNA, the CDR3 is TGTGCCTGGAGTGTCAGGAACTCTGGAAACACCATATATTTT.

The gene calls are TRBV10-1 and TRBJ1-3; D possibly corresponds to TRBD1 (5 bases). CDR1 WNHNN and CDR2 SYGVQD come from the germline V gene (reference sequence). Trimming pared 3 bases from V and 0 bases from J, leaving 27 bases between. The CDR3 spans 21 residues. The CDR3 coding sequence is TGCGCCAGCAGTGAACCCTACAGGTCCCCGGGCAAGTGGGGCTCTGGAAACACCATATATTTT. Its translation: CASSEPYRSPGKWGSGNTIYF.

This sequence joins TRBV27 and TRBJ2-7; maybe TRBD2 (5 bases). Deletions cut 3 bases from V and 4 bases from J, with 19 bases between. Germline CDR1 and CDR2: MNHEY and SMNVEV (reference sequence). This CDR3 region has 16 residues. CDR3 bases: TGTGCCAGCAGTTTGACCACGGGTAGCGCGACTTACGAGCAGTACTTC. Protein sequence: CASSLTTGSATYEQYF.

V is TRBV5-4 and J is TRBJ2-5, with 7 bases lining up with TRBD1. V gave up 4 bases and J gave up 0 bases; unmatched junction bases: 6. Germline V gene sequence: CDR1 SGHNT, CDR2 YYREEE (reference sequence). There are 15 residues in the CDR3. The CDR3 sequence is CASSPARGHQETQYF. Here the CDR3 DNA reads TGTGCCAGCAGCCCCGCGAGGGGGCACCAAGAGACCCAGTACTTC. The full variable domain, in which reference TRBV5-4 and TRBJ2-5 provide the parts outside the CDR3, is ETGVTQSPTHLIKTRGQQVTLRCSSQSGHNTVSWYQQALGQGPQFIFQYYREEENGRGNFPPRFSGLQFPNYSSELNVNALELDDSALYLCASSPARGHQETQYFGPGTRLLVL.

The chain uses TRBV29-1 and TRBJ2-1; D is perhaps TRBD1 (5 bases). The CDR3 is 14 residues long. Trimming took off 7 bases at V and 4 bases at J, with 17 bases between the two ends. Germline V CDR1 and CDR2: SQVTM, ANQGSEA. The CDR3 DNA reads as TGCAGCGCTATCAGGGTCCAGGTTTACAATGAGCAGTTCTTC. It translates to CSAIRVQVYNEQFF.

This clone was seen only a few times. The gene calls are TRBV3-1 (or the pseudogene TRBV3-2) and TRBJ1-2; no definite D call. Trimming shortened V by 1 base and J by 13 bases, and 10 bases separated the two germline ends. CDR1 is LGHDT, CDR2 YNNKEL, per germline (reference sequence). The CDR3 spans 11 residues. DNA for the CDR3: TGTGCCAGCAGCCAAGCCAGGCTTTTCACCTTC. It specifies CASSQARLFTF.

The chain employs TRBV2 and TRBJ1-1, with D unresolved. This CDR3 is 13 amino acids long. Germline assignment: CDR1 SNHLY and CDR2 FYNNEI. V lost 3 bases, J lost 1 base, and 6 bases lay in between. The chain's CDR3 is CASSDERNTEAFF. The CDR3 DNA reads TGTGCCAGCAGTGATGAGAGGAACACTGAAGCTTTCTTT.

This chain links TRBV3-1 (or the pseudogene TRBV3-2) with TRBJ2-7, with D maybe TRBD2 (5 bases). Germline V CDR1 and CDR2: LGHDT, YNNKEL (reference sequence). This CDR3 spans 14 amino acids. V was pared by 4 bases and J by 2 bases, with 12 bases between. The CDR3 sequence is CASSPSPGTYEQYF. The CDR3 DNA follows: TGTGCCAGCAGCCCTAGTCCGGGAACCTACGAGCAGTACTTC.

The CDR3 loop is CASSLPGDKSYNEQFF. The CDR3 bases are TGTGCCAGCAGTCTCCCAGGGGACAAGTCCTACAATGAGCAGTTCTTC. V gene TRBV28 combines with J gene TRBJ2-1; the D gene is possibly TRBD1 (6 bases). Per germline, CDR1 MDHEN and CDR2 SYDVKM. Trimming left V 5 bases short and J 1 base short, with 15 bases between. This CDR3 contains 16 residues.

CDR3 protein: CAIAGTGPGNTIYF. The CDR3 coding sequence is TGTGCCATCGCGGGAACAGGACCTGGAAACACCATATATTTT. The gene calls are TRBV10-3 and TRBJ1-3, with D perhaps TRBD1 (5 bases). The CDR3 contains 14 residues. Trimming stripped 8 bases from V and 2 bases from J, with 13 bases between. Germline-derived CDR1 and CDR2 are ENHRY and SYGVKD.

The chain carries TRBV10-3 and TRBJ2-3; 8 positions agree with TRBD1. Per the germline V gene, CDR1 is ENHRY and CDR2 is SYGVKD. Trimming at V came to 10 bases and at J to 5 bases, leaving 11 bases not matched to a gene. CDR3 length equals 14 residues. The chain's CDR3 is CATAGQGVRDTQYF. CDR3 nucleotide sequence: TGTGCCACCGCCGGACAGGGAGTCCGAGATACGCAGTATTTT.

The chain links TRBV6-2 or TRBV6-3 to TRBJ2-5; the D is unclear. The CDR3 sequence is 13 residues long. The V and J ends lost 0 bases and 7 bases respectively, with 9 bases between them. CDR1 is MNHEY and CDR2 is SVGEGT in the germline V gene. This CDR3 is CASSYSILGTQYF. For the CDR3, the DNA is TGTGCCAGCAGTTACTCGATCCTAGGGACCCAGTACTTC.

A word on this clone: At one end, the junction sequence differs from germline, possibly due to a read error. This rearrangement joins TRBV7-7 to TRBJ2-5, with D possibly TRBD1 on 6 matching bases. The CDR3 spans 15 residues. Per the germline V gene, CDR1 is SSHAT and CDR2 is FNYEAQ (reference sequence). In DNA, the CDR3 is TGTGCTAGCAGCTCGACCAGGGGTCAGGCAGAGACCCAGTACTTC. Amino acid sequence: CASSSTRGQAETQYF.